The 4 T cell receptor beta chains given below trace back to one sample, sequenced in a study of blood T cell repertoires in COVID-19. Using immunoSEQ multiplex PCR, the repertoire was profiled, and TCRdb retains in-frame clones only, with some absent. In the table there are around 190,000 clones, more than 75% of which are singletons. Sequenced: peripheral blood. These receptors originate from a woman older than 75 with acute or convalescent COVID-19.

This chain links TRBV9 with TRBJ2-3, with 10 bases lining up with TRBD1. This CDR3 has 16 residues. The junction had 6 bases not matched to a gene; V was cut back by 4 bases and J by 1 base. Per the germline V gene, CDR1 is SGDLS and CDR2 is YYNGEE. CDR3 region: CASSLRDRGRTDTQYF. CDR3 nucleotides: TGTGCCAGCAGCTTACGGGACAGGGGACGCACAGATACGCAGTATTTT.

The V gene is TRBV5-1, the J gene TRBJ1-5; perhaps TRBD1 as D (5 bases). This CDR3 contains 14 residues. Germline lookup yields CDR1 SGHRS and CDR2 YFSETQ. Deletions cut 2 bases from V and 4 bases from J, with 10 bases between. The CDR3 region has the DNA TGCGCCAGCAGCTTCGACAGCCTTAATCAGCCCCAGCATTTT. It yields the protein CASSFDSLNQPQHF. Full variable domain (missing parts from reference TRBV5-1 and TRBJ1-5): KAGVTQTPRYLIKTRGQQVTLSCSPISGHRSVSWYQQTPGQGLQFLFEYFSETQRNKGNFPGRFSGRQFSNSRSEMNVSTLELGDSALYLCASSFDSLNQPQHFGDGTRLSIL.

This sequence joins TRBV3-1 (or the pseudogene TRBV3-2) and TRBJ2-5; D is possibly TRBD1 (6 bases). Germline lookup yields CDR1 LGHDT and CDR2 YNNKEL (reference sequence). Trimming cost V 0 bases and J 3 bases, with 11 bases left between them. CDR3 size: 15 residues. The CDR3 is CASSQDRGNEETQYF. As DNA, the CDR3 is TGTGCCAGCAGCCAAGATAGGGGGAATGAAGAGACCCAGTACTTC.

This clone was seen once. This sequence joins TRBV27 and TRBJ1-2; D is perhaps TRBD1 (5 bases). The germline V gene has CDR1 MNHEY and CDR2 SMNVEV (reference sequence). The CDR3 is 13 amino acids. V dropped 2 bases and J dropped 4 bases, with 8 bases sitting between them. In DNA form, the CDR3 reads TGTGCCAGCAGTTTACGGGGGAGCTATGGCTACACCTTC. This codes for CASSLRGSYGYTF.